This T cell receptor beta chain was identified during a study of blood T cells in healthy people across ages. Findings and limits, study-wide: TCR beta diversity correlated strongly with naive T cell percentage.

This clonotype has only a few counts. No antigen is known for it. Each donor gave approximately 9.5 milliliters of peripheral blood. A second PCR of roughly 7 to 11 cycles used a sample-barcoded 5' primer and a J-beta primer mix. Tags on each cDNA molecule came from a template-switch adaptor with 12 random nucleotides. No fewer than 3 million CDR3-containing paired-end reads came from each sample. MiXCR was run by TCRdb on the 5' RACE reads, yielding one entry per CDR3 protein. The table lists about 2 million distinct CDR3 sequences, about 49% of them singletons. The CDR3 has 12 amino acids. Trimming pared 7 bases from V and 7 bases from J, leaving 13 bases between. The V gene's germline CDR1 is SQVTM and CDR2 ANQGSEA.

The sequenced material came from blood. This chain joins TRBV29-1 and TRBJ1-4; the D is unclear. The receptor's source is a woman aged 40 to 49 in good health. CDR3 sequence: CSAGRDGEKLFF. CDR3 sequence (DNA): TGCAGCGCGGGCCGAGATGGTGAAAAACTGTTTTTT. Filled out from reference TRBV29-1 and TRBJ1-4, the complete variable domain reads SAVISQKPSRDICQRGTSLTIQCQVDSQVTMMFWYRQQPGQSLTLIATANQGSEATYESGFVIDKFPISRPNLTFSTLTVSNMSPEDSSIYLCSAGRDGEKLFFGSGTQLSVL.